This record looks at one TCR beta chain sequence and its context. The data are from a study of blood T cell repertoires in COVID-19. Study-level background: There were acute and convalescent COVID-19 samples, and they came from the United States, Italy and Spain.

Assay: immunoSEQ multiplex PCR; the TCRdb copy retains only in-frame clones and omits some. The sample has 350,000 to 450,000 clones, around nine tenths seen once. Unmatched junction bases numbered 5, after V lost 4 bases and J lost 4 bases. This CDR3 contains 13 residues. Germline V gene data show CDR1 as GTSNPN and CDR2 as SVGIG (reference sequence). The clonotype was recovered from an older woman with COVID-19, enrolled during active disease. The sequenced sample consisted of peripheral blood. V usage is TRBV30 and J usage is TRBJ1-2; 8 bases map to TRBD1. The CDR3 nucleotides read TGTGCCTGGACCCGGACAGGGCCCTATGGCTACACCTTC. It is translated as CAWTRTGPYGYTF.